This is a list of T cell receptor beta chains from one sample in a study of T-cell reconstitution after alpha-beta-depleted transplantation in children. TCRdb fed the PCR reads into MiXCR, producing one record per CDR3 protein. The repertoire holds 200,000 to 300,000 distinct CDR3 sequences, with more than 10% as singletons. The specimen was PBMCs from the stem cell graft donor, collected from the stem cell graft. The receptors come from a human donor who donated a stem cell graft to a child with acute lymphoblastic leukemia. Each CDR3 is given with its conserved first and last residue. D genes are given only for firm matches. Not all rows give a size; the values are once, few, many and, for expanded clones, a class.

cdr3_nt	cdr3_aa	v_call	clone_size	j_call	d_call
TGTGCCAGCAGCTCCCTAGCCCGGAGCTCCTACAATGAGCAGTTCTTC	CASSSLARSSYNEQFF	TRBV9	few	TRBJ2-1	-
TGCGCCAGCAGCTTACAACAGGGGGCCGGGGAGCTGTTTTTT	CASSLQQGAGELFF	TRBV5-1	many	TRBJ2-2	TRBD1
TGTGCCAGCTCACGCACCGACCCTGAAGCTTTCTTT	CASSRTDPEAFF	TRBV18	many	TRBJ1-1	-
TGCGCCAGCAGCTTTGGCGACCGCCCTCAGGCAATAGGGGAGCTGTTTTTT	CASSFGDRPQAIGELFF	TRBV5-1	-	TRBJ2-2	-
TGCGCCAGCAGCCAAGAAGTCGTGACTACCCGTTGGAGCGAGCAGTACTTC	CASSQEVVTTRWSEQYF	TRBV4-3	many	TRBJ2-7	-
TGTGCCAGCAGTCGCTTGGACAGGGTATACAATGAGCAGTTCTTC	CASSRLDRVYNEQFF	TRBV28	-	TRBJ2-1	TRBD1
TGCAGTGCTAGAAGGCGGAATTCTAACTATGGCTACACCTTC	CSARRRNSNYGYTF	TRBV20-1	-	TRBJ1-2	-
TGTGCCAGCAGTTACTCGGACAGGACCAATTCACCCCTCCACTTT	CASSYSDRTNSPLHF	TRBV6-5	many	TRBJ1-6	TRBD1
TGTGCCAGCAGGACTAGGGGCACAGATACGCAGTATTTT	CASRTRGTDTQYF	TRBV27	many	TRBJ2-3	-
TGCGCCAGCAGCTTGGAAGGGTTCGGGCAGCCCCAGCATTTT	CASSLEGFGQPQHF	TRBV5-1	many	TRBJ1-5	-
TGCAGTGCACCGCATAGCGGGAGAGCGAATGAGCAGTTCTTC	CSAPHSGRANEQFF	TRBV20-1	many	TRBJ2-1	TRBD2
TGCAGCGGCTTCGGGAGCAGGGGGCTCGCCGATACGCAGTATTTT	CSGFGSRGLADTQYF	TRBV20-1	many	TRBJ2-3	TRBD1
TGTGCCTGGAACCAGGGGCAGCCTAATGAAAAACTGTTTTTT	CAWNQGQPNEKLFF	TRBV30	many	TRBJ1-4	-
TGTGCCAGCAAGGGGACAGGGGGCCTCGACGGCTACACCTTC	CASKGTGGLDGYTF	TRBV6-1	-	TRBJ1-2	TRBD1
TGTGCCAGCAGCGAGGATCCAGTTCCCTATGGCTACACCTTC	CASSEDPVPYGYTF	TRBV6-1	many	TRBJ1-2	-
TGTGCCAGCAGCCCCCTGGGACCTGGGAATGAGCAGTTCTTC	CASSPLGPGNEQFF	TRBV14	many	TRBJ2-1	-
TGTGCCAGCACCCCGGGACCGCCTGGTGGCTACACCTTC	CASTPGPPGGYTF	TRBV12-3/TRBV12-4	many	TRBJ1-2	-
TGCAGTGCTAGTAGGGTGGGACAGTACCGCACAGATACGCAGTATTTT	CSASRVGQYRTDTQYF	TRBV20-1	many	TRBJ2-3	TRBD1
TGCGCCAGCAGCCAAGAAGGGACCTCAGGTTGGGCTGAAGCTTTCTTT	CASSQEGTSGWAEAFF	TRBV4-1	many	TRBJ1-1	-
TGTGCCAGCAGATTAGCGGGAGGGTTGGGCAATGAGCAGTTCTTC	CASRLAGGLGNEQFF	TRBV6-2/TRBV6-3	-	TRBJ2-1	TRBD2
TGCGCCAGCAGCCAAGAAAGGGACTATGGCTACACCTTC	CASSQERDYGYTF	TRBV4-1	-	TRBJ1-2	-
TGTGCCAGCAGCCAAGGGACAGGGGGTAGATACGAGCAGTACTTC	CASSQGTGGRYEQYF	TRBV7-2	many	TRBJ2-7	TRBD1
TGCGCCAGCAGCACCACTACGACAGGAGGCTCCTACGAGCAGTACTTC	CASSTTTTGGSYEQYF	TRBV5-1	many	TRBJ2-7	-
TGTGCCAGCAGCTTGCGGGGGGTCGGGGAGCTGTTTTTT	CASSLRGVGELFF	TRBV5-5	-	TRBJ2-2	TRBD2
TGCAGTGCAATCCCTAGGCGGGGCCCTAGCACAGATACGCAGTATTTT	CSAIPRRGPSTDTQYF	TRBV20-1	-	TRBJ2-3	-
TGTGCCAGCAGTTGGTCGGGGGCGAACGGTGAAAAACTGTTTTTT	CASSWSGANGEKLFF	TRBV27	many	TRBJ1-4	-
TGCGCCAGCAGCCAAGATGGAAGGGAGGGAGAATATGGCTACACCTTC	CASSQDGREGEYGYTF	TRBV4-3	-	TRBJ1-2	-
TGTGCCATCAGCCCCGGGACAGGGGTGGGAGATACGCAGTATTTT	CAISPGTGVGDTQYF	TRBV10-3	many	TRBJ2-3	TRBD1
TGTGCTAGCAGCTTAGCCCAGGGACTAGGAGAGACCCAGTACTTC	CASSLAQGLGETQYF	TRBV7-7	many	TRBJ2-5	TRBD2
TGTGCCAGCAACCGGGACAGCGACTACGAGCAGTACTTC	CASNRDSDYEQYF	TRBV6-2/TRBV6-3	many	TRBJ2-7	TRBD1
TGTGCCTCCAGGGGGGAGCGGGGCTCCCCGAAGGATACGCAGTATTTT	CASRGERGSPKDTQYF	TRBV15	many	TRBJ2-3	-
TGTGCCAGCAGTTTACGACTAGGGGGGAATGAGCAGTTCTTC	CASSLRLGGNEQFF	TRBV27	many	TRBJ2-1	-
TGTGCCAGCAGTGACACAGGGGGGATCCTCACAGATACGCAGTATTTT	CASSDTGGILTDTQYF	TRBV6-1	-	TRBJ2-3	TRBD1
TGCTGTGCTAGCGATAGGGACAGCGTCTCTGGGGCCAACGTCCTGACTTTC	CCASDRDSVSGANVLTF	TRBV20-1	-	TRBJ2-6	-
TGTGCCAGCAGTGGAAACCCCGGTCTCCCCCTTTCTGGGGCCAACGTCCTGACTTTC	CASSGNPGLPLSGANVLTF	TRBV25-1	many	TRBJ2-6	-
TGTGCCAGCAGCGTTACTAGCGGGAGAAGGCATGAGCAGTTCTTC	CASSVTSGRRHEQFF	TRBV9	-	TRBJ2-1	TRBD2
TGTGCCAGCAGTTCCCGGGACATCTACGAGCAGTACTTC	CASSSRDIYEQYF	TRBV12-3/TRBV12-4	many	TRBJ2-7	-
TGTGCCAGCAGCAAAGTCTGTCCTGGGGCGGAAGAGACCCAGTACTTC	CASSKVCPGAEETQYF	TRBV21-1	many	TRBJ2-5	-
TGCAGTGCTAGAGGAAACTCTGCCGGGGATACGCAGTATTTT	CSARGNSAGDTQYF	TRBV20-1	many	TRBJ2-3	-
TGCAGCGTGGGAGAGGATATCTCCTACAATGAGCAGTTCTTC	CSVGEDISYNEQFF	TRBV29-1	many	TRBJ2-1	-